These 2 T cell receptor beta chains were sequenced from one sample in a study of monozygotic twins with inflammatory bowel disease. No DNA is given; TCRdb re-called the 5' RACE reads and lists each CDR3 protein once. The ten most abundant clones cover roughly 2.6% of a sample with about 380,000 distinct CDR3 sequences. The sample consisted of blood. These receptors were collected from a human donor with ulcerative colitis or Crohn's disease, or a healthy co-twin of an affected twin (not recorded which).

The rearrangement joins TRBV9 to TRBJ2-2; TCRdb's assignment of TRBD1 cannot be checked, as there is no DNA. This CDR3 spans 15 amino acids. Per the germline V gene, CDR1 is SGDLS and CDR2 is YYNGEE. The CDR3 protein is CASSVGTANTGELFF.

V and J are TRBV5-1 and TRBJ1-1. CDR1 and CDR2 (germline): SGHRS, YFSETQ. This CDR3 region has 13 residues. CDR3 sequence: CASSLEQNTEAFF.